This T cell receptor beta chain was captured in a study of spatial heterogeneity in lung cancer. Study at large: Consistent detection of more beta-chain than alpha-chain sequences was observed. Regarding the study as a whole: Tumors with more nonsynonymous mutations had more expanded intratumoral alpha and beta TCRs.

TCRdb independently ran MiXCR on the 5' RACE reads; one entry per CDR3 protein. The sample yields 20,000 to 25,000 distinct CDR3 sequences, around a sixth seen once. CDR1 is MNHEY, CDR2 SMNVEV, per germline (reference sequence). V was pared by 5 bases and J by 1 base, with 10 bases of the junction left unmatched. This CDR3 has 16 amino acids. This clonotype has a count of ten or more. Its cognate antigen is unknown. Time point specified: sample taken at primary tumor resection. The material sequenced was lung tumor tissue, taken at surgery. The chain uses TRBV27 and TRBJ2-5; 7 bases map to TRBD1. The TCR was taken from a female donor with early-stage non-small cell lung cancer. CDR3 loop: CASSPSGTVLQETQYF. The CDR3 bases are TGTGCCAGCAGTCCGTCCGGGACAGTCCTCCAAGAGACCCAGTACTTC.